These T cell receptor beta chains were read from a single sample in a study of T cell responses to AZD1222 COVID-19 vaccine. Profiled with immunoSEQ multiplex PCR; TCRdb holds only in-frame clones, not every one. The table has about 130,000 clones, over 85% seen once; the top ten hold under 2%. The starting material was peripheral blood, obtained on day 0 of AZD1222 vaccination. The receptors derive from an adult in good health. Each CDR3 is given with its conserved first and last residue. The D gene is left open where the match is weak. Size values are once, few and many counts, or a class for expanded clones, and some rows have none.

V: TRBV18
D: NA
J: TRBJ1-4
size: NA
DNA: TGTGCCAGCTCACCACCGGTTAGGCGGGCAACTAATGAAAAACTGTTTTTT
CDR3: CASSPPVRRATNEKLFF

V: TRBV6-5
D: NA
J: TRBJ1-2
size: NA
DNA: TGTGCCAGCAGTTACGAAGGGGCCTATGGCTACACCTTC
CDR3: CASSYEGAYGYTF

V: TRBV4-1
D: NA
J: TRBJ1-1
size: NA
DNA: TGCGCCAGCAGCCAAGATCACAGGGTGTCAGGAGCTTTCTTT
CDR3: CASSQDHRVSGAFF

V: TRBV19
D: NA
J: TRBJ1-1
size: once
DNA: TGTGCCAGTAGTATCGGGGTCACTGAAGCTTTCTTT
CDR3: CASSIGVTEAFF

V: TRBV6-4
D: NA
J: TRBJ1-1
size: NA
DNA: TGTGCCAGCAGTCTTTCGACTGAAGCTTTCTTT
CDR3: CASSLSTEAFF

V: TRBV5-1
D: TRBD2
J: TRBJ2-2
size: NA
DNA: TGCGCCAGCAGCCCCTTTGGGGCTAGCGGTATGAATCAGAACACCGGGGAGCTGTTTTTT
CDR3: CASSPFGASGMNQNTGELFF

V: TRBV5-1
D: NA
J: TRBJ2-5
size: NA
DNA: TGCGCCAGCAGCTTGGGGCCGGCAGGAGAGACCCAGTACTTC
CDR3: CASSLGPAGETQYF

V: TRBV7-3
D: NA
J: TRBJ1-6
size: NA
DNA: TGTGCCAGCAGCTTATATTCAGGTGTGAATTCACCCCTCCACTTT
CDR3: CASSLYSGVNSPLHF

V: TRBV19
D: TRBD1
J: TRBJ1-5
size: once
DNA: TGTGCCAGTAGCAATAGCTACAGGGGCCGCAATCAGCCCCAGCATTTT
CDR3: CASSNSYRGRNQPQHF

V: TRBV2
D: NA
J: TRBJ2-1
size: NA
DNA: TGTGCCAGCAGTGAGCAGGGTGGGAATGAGCAGTTCTTC
CDR3: CASSEQGGNEQFF

V: TRBV7-3
D: TRBD1
J: TRBJ1-2
size: NA
DNA: TGTGCCAGCAGCCTATATGACGACAGGGTAGCGCTAAGTAGCTTC
CDR3: CASSLYDDRVALSSF

V: TRBV18
D: TRBD1
J: TRBJ1-5
size: NA
DNA: TGTGCCAGCTCACCACTAGGGGGCCCCAATCAGCCCCAGCATTTT
CDR3: CASSPLGGPNQPQHF

V: TRBV15
D: NA
J: TRBJ1-4
size: NA
DNA: TGTGCCACCAGCATCCGGGGCCCTGAAAAACTGTTTTTT
CDR3: CATSIRGPEKLFF

V: TRBV18
D: NA
J: TRBJ2-5
size: NA
DNA: TGTGCCAGCTCACAGGGGCGTCAAGAGACCCAGTACTTC
CDR3: CASSQGRQETQYF

V: TRBV10-3
D: TRBD1
J: TRBJ2-2
size: NA
DNA: TGTGCCATCAGTGAGCCCCGACAGGGTCTTGCTCCCGGGGAGCTGTTTTTT
CDR3: CAISEPRQGLAPGELFF

V: TRBV27
D: NA
J: TRBJ2-3
size: NA
DNA: TGTGCCAGCAGTTTATCCCGGCTGGATACGCAGTATTTT
CDR3: CASSLSRLDTQYF

V: TRBV6-5
D: NA
J: TRBJ1-2
size: NA
DNA: TGTGCCAGCAAGGTCGGGGGGGCCTATGGCTACACCTTC
CDR3: CASKVGGAYGYTF

V: TRBV13
D: TRBD1
J: TRBJ2-3
size: NA
DNA: TGTGCCAGCAGCCAAAGGACAGGGGGCGGCGCGGATACGCAGTATTTT
CDR3: CASSQRTGGGADTQYF

V: TRBV2
D: TRBD1
J: TRBJ1-2
size: NA
DNA: TGTGCCAGCAGACTTTCGGGACAGGGCTATGGCTACACCTTC
CDR3: CASRLSGQGYGYTF

V: TRBV30
D: NA
J: TRBJ2-7
size: NA
DNA: TGTGCCTCTCATCAAGGTGGCTACGAGCAGTACTTC
CDR3: CASHQGGYEQYF

V: TRBV18
D: TRBD1
J: TRBJ1-3
size: NA
DNA: TGTGCCAGCTCATTCGGACAGGACGGAAACACCATATATTTT
CDR3: CASSFGQDGNTIYF

V: TRBV2
D: TRBD2
J: TRBJ2-7
size: NA
DNA: TGTGCCAGCAGACATGGACTAGATGCTTACGAGCAGTACTTC
CDR3: CASRHGLDAYEQYF

V: TRBV6-1
D: NA
J: TRBJ1-6
size: NA
DNA: TGTGCCAGCAGTAAAGACAGCCTACATTTTAATTCACCCCTCCACTTT
CDR3: CASSKDSLHFNSPLHF

V: TRBV4-3
D: TRBD2
J: TRBJ2-7
size: NA
DNA: TGCGCCAGCAGCAACCGGGGACTATCCTACGAGCAGTACTTC
CDR3: CASSNRGLSYEQYF

V: TRBV6-5
D: NA
J: TRBJ1-1
size: NA
DNA: TGTGCCAGCAGTAGGAACACTGAAGCTTTCTTT
CDR3: CASSRNTEAFF

V: TRBV28
D: NA
J: TRBJ1-1
size: NA
DNA: TGTGCCAGCAGGGCTCCCCGGGGGGGAGCTTTCTTT
CDR3: CASRAPRGGAFF

V: TRBV10-3
D: NA
J: TRBJ2-2
size: NA
DNA: TGTGCCATCAGTGAGCGAGCTGGGGCGGGGGAGCTGTTTTTT
CDR3: CAISERAGAGELFF

V: TRBV10-3
D: NA
J: TRBJ2-3
size: NA
DNA: TGTGCCATCAGCAGGGCAGATACGCAGTATTTT
CDR3: CAISRADTQYF